A selection of T cell receptor beta chains follows, all from one sample in a study of CD8+CD57+ T cells in acquired aplastic anemia. TCRdb re-derived calls from the reads in MiXCR, one entry per CDR3 protein. The repertoire holds 200,000 to 250,000 distinct CDR3 sequences, under 65% seen once, with about 29% in the top ten. The specimen was sorted CD4+, CD8+, or CD8+CD57+ T cells (not recorded which) from PBMCs. The receptor source for this set is a human donor in good health. The CDR3 runs from the conserved cysteine through the conserved F or W. D genes are given only for firm matches. Size is stated for part of the rows, as once, few or many counts, or as a class when the clone is expanded.

j_call,v_call,d_call,clone_size,cdr3_nt,cdr3_aa
TRBJ1-1,TRBV15,NA,few,TGTGCCACCGGGTCTCCGAACACTGAAGCTTTCTTT,CATGSPNTEAFF
TRBJ2-7,TRBV9,NA,NA,TGTGCCAGCAGCGCGAGGAGGACCGCGGCGCGGGAGCAGTACTTC,CASSARRTAAREQYF
TRBJ2-7,TRBV19,NA,NA,TGTGCCGATAGTACACGAAGCTCCTACGAGCAGTACTTC,CADSTRSSYEQYF
TRBJ2-7,TRBV9,NA,few,TGTGCCAGCAGTGGGACGGGGACGGGATACGAGCAGTACTTC,CASSGTGTGYEQYF
TRBJ2-5,TRBV5-1,NA,NA,TGCGCCAGCAGCTTGATGGTCAGGAGGGAGACCCAGTACTTC,CASSLMVRRETQYF
TRBJ2-7,TRBV20-1,TRBD1,many,TGCAGTGCCCGGGACAGACACTACGAGCAGTACTTC,CSARDRHYEQYF
TRBJ1-4,TRBV10-3,NA,NA,TGTGCCATCAGTGCGAGGGCCCAGGGAAATGAAAAACTGTTTTTT,CAISARAQGNEKLFF
TRBJ1-3,TRBV14,NA,NA,TGTGCCAGCAGCCTAGGGTTCCCCTCTGGAAACACCATATATTTT,CASSLGFPSGNTIYF
TRBJ1-6,TRBV25-1,NA,NA,TGTGCCAGCAGTGAATATGGGAGAGGTCGGGGCGGTGATTCACCCCTCCACTTT,CASSEYGRGRGGDSPLHF
TRBJ1-6,TRBV20-1,NA,NA,TGCAGTGCTAGAGCTACCGCTGAATCACCCCTCCACTTT,CSARATAESPLHF
TRBJ2-1,TRBV24-1,NA,NA,TGTGCCACCAGTGCACAGTCCTCCTACAATGAGCAGTTCTTC,CATSAQSSYNEQFF
TRBJ2-2,TRBV5-5,TRBD2,NA,TGTGCCAGCAGCTTGAGAAGCGGGGGAGGCTCCGGGGAGCTGTTTTTT,CASSLRSGGGSGELFF
TRBJ1-2,TRBV6-5,NA,many,TGTGCCAGCAGCAGGGACGCGGGCTATGGCTACACCTTC,CASSRDAGYGYTF
TRBJ1-1,TRBV14,NA,NA,TGTGCCAGCAGCCAAGCCGGGTGGGACACTGAAGCTTTCTTT,CASSQAGWDTEAFF
TRBJ1-1,TRBV6-1,NA,many,TGTGCCAGCAGGGAAATCGGAACGAGAGAAGCTTTCTTT,CASREIGTREAFF
TRBJ1-6,TRBV2,TRBD1,NA,TGTGCCAGCAGGGCCGGGACAGTTACTAATTCACCCCTCCACTTT,CASRAGTVTNSPLHF
TRBJ2-7,TRBV7-6,NA,many,TGTGCCAGCAGCTTAAACCTCTCCCCTGCCCCAGGGGAAATGGCCTACGAGCAGTACTTC,CASSLNLSPAPGEMAYEQYF
TRBJ2-3,TRBV29-1,TRBD2,NA,TGCAGCGTTGAGGGACTAGCGGGGATCTCAAAGAGGACAGATACGCAGTATTTT,CSVEGLAGISKRTDTQYF
TRBJ2-1,TRBV29-1,TRBD2,few,TGCAGCGTTGTAAAGCTAGCGGGACGTGGCAATGAGCAGTTCTTC,CSVVKLAGRGNEQFF
TRBJ2-7,TRBV6-1,NA,many,TGTGCCAGCAGTCCTGGGGACGGGGGAGTTAGGGAGCAGTACTTC,CASSPGDGGVREQYF
TRBJ1-1,TRBV19,NA,many,TGTGCCAGTAGTATGAAAGGGGCCGGGGTCCAGGTCACTGAAGCTTTCTTT,CASSMKGAGVQVTEAFF
TRBJ2-7,TRBV15,NA,NA,TGTGCCACCAGCAGAGATTCCCCTTACGAGCAGTACTTC,CATSRDSPYEQYF
TRBJ2-5,TRBV7-9,NA,NA,TGTGCCAGCAGCTTTATGGAGACCCAGTACTTC,CASSFMETQYF
TRBJ2-3,TRBV25-1,TRBD2,NA,TGTGCCAGCGGGGGAGGGGCAGATACGCAGTATTTT,CASGGGADTQYF
TRBJ1-5,TRBV20-1,TRBD1,NA,TGCAGTGCTAGGGAGGGGGCAAGCAATCAGCCCCAGCATTTT,CSAREGASNQPQHF
TRBJ2-5,TRBV11-2,NA,many,TGTGCCAGCAGTCTGTACCAAGACACCCAGTACTTC,CASSLYQDTQYF
TRBJ2-1,TRBV20-1,NA,NA,TGCAGTGCCACCCGGGACTTATCCTACAATGAGCAGTTCTTC,CSATRDLSYNEQFF
TRBJ2-1,TRBV20-1,NA,NA,TGCAGTGCTAGAGGATTCAGCGGGGAGCAGTTCTTC,CSARGFSGEQFF
TRBJ2-7,TRBV30,NA,NA,TGTGCCTGGAGTGTACAAATTGGGGCCTACGAGCAGTACTTC,CAWSVQIGAYEQYF
TRBJ1-2,TRBV7-3,NA,NA,TGTGCCAGCAGCTTAATAGGAAACTATGGCTACACCTTC,CASSLIGNYGYTF
TRBJ2-7,TRBV27,NA,many,TGTGCCAGCAGTCTTACCAGGGTTGGCGAGCAGTACTTC,CASSLTRVGEQYF
TRBJ2-7,TRBV9,NA,NA,TGCGCCAGCGGCCCCACAGGGTTTGACGAGCAGTACTTC,CASGPTGFDEQYF
TRBJ2-7,TRBV7-9,NA,few,TGTGCCATCGACAGGTCAAGGTACGAGCAGTACTTC,CAIDRSRYEQYF